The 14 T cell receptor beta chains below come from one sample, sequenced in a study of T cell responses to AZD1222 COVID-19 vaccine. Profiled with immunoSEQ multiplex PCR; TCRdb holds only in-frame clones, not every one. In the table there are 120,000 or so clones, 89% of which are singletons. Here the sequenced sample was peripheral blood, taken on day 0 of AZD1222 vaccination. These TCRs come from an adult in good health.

The CDR3 is CASKSGKGSYEQYF. The CDR3 bases are TGTGCCAGCAAATCAGGGAAAGGATCCTACGAGCAGTACTTC. V is TRBV4-2 and J is TRBJ2-7, with a weak D call TRBD1 (5 bases). The germline CDR1 and CDR2 sequences are LGHNA and YNFKEQ. Trimming stripped 7 bases from V and 1 base from J, with 14 bases between. The CDR3 covers 14 residues.

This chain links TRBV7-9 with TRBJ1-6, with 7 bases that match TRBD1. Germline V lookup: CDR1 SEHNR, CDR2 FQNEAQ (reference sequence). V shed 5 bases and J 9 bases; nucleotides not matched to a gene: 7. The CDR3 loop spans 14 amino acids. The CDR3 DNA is TGTGCCAGCAGCCCCCGGCAGGGGGTTTCACCCCTCCACTTT. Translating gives CASSPRQGVSPLHF.

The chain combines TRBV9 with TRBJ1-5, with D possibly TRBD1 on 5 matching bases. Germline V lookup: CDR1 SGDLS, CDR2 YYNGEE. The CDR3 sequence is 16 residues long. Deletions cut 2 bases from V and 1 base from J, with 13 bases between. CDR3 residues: CASSVGDPTSNQPQHF. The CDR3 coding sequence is TGTGCCAGCAGCGTCGGGGACCCCACGAGCAATCAGCCCCAGCATTTT.

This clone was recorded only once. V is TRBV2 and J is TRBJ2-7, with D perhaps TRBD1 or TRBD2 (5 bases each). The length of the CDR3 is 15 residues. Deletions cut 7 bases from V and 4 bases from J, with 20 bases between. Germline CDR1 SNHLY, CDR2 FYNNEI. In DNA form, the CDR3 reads TGTGCCAGCATCCTTGGGGGTCCTACGGGATACGAGCAGTACTTC. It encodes CASILGGPTGYEQYF.

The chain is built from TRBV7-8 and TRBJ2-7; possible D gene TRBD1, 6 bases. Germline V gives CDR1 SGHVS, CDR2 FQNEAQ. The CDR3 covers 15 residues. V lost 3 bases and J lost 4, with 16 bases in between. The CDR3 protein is CASSFSTGPSYEQYF. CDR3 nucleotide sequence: TGTGCCAGCAGCTTTTCGACAGGTCCTTCTTACGAGCAGTACTTC.

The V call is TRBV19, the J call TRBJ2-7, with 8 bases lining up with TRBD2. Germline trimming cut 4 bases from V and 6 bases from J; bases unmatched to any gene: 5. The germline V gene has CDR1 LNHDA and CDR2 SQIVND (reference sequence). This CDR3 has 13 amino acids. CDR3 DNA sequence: TGTGCCAGTAGTACGGGACTAGATAGCGAGCAGTACTTC. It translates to CASSTGLDSEQYF.

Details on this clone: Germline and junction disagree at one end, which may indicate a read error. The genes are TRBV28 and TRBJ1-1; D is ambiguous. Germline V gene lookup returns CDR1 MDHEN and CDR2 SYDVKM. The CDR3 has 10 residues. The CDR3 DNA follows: TGTGCCAGCAGTTTACCCGACGCGAACTTT. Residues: CASSLPDANF. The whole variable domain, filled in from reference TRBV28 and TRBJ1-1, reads DVKVTQSSRYLVKRTGEKVFLECVQDMDHENMFWYRQDPGLGLRLIYFSYDVKMKEKGDIPEGYSVSREKKERFSLILESASTNQTSMYLCASSLPDANFGQGTRLTVV.

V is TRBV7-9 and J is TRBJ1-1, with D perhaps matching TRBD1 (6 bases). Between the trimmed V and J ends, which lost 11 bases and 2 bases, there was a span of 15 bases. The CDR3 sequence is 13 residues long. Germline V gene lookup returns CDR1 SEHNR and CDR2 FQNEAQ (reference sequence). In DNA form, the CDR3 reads TGTGCCGGAGCGGGGGGGCCAAACACTGAAGCTTTCTTT. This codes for CAGAGGPNTEAFF. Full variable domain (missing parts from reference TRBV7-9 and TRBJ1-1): DTGVSQNPRHKITKRGQNVTFRCDPISEHNRLYWYRQTLGQGPEFLTYFQNEAQLEKSRLLSDRFSAERPKGSFSTLEIQRTEQGDSAMYLCAGAGGPNTEAFFGQGTRLTVV.

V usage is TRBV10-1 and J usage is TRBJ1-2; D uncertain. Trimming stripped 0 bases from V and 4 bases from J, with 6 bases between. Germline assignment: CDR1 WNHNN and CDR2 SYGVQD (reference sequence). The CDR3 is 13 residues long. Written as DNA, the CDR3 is TGCGCCAGCAGTGAGTCAGGAGTCTATGGCTACACCTTC. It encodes CASSESGVYGYTF.

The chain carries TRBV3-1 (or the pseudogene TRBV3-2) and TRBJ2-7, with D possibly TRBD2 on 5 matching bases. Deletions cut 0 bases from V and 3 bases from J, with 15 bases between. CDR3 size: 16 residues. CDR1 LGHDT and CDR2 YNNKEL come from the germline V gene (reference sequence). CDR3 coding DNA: TGTGCCAGCAGCCAAGACGGGAAGATATTCGTCTACGAGCAGTACTTC. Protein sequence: CASSQDGKIFVYEQYF.

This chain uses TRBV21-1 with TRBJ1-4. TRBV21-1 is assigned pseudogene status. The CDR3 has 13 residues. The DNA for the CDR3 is TGTGCCAGCTCGAGGGGTTGCGGTGAAAAACTGTTTTTT. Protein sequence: CASSRGCGEKLFF.

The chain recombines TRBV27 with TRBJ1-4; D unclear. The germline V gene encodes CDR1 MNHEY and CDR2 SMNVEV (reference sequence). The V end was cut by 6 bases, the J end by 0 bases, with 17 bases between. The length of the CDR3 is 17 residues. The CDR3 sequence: CASRRTLLAATNEKLFF. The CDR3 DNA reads TGTGCCAGCAGACGAACGCTGTTGGCTGCAACTAATGAAAAACTGTTTTTT.

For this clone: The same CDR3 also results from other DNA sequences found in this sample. CDR3 protein: CAWSSARNTEAFF. Written as DNA, the CDR3 is TGTGCCTGGAGTTCGGCTCGGAACACTGAAGCTTTCTTT. V usage is TRBV30 and J usage is TRBJ1-1; D ambiguous. V lost 2 bases, J lost 1 base, and 8 bases lay in between. This CDR3 spans 13 amino acids. Germline CDR1 and CDR2: GTSNPN and SVGIG (reference sequence). Full variable domain (remainder filled in from reference TRBV30 and TRBJ1-1): SQTIHQWPATLVQPVGSPLSLECTVEGTSNPNLYWYRQAAGRGLQLLFYSVGIGQISSEVPQNLSASRPQDRQFILSSKKLLLSDSGFYLCAWSSARNTEAFFGQGTRLTVV.

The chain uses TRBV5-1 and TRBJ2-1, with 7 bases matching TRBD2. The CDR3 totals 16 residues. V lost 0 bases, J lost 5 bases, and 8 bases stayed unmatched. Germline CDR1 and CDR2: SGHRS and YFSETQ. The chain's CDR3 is CASSLDRGGPNNEQFF. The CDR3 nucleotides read TGCGCCAGCAGCTTGGATCGGGGAGGGCCGAACAATGAGCAGTTCTTC.